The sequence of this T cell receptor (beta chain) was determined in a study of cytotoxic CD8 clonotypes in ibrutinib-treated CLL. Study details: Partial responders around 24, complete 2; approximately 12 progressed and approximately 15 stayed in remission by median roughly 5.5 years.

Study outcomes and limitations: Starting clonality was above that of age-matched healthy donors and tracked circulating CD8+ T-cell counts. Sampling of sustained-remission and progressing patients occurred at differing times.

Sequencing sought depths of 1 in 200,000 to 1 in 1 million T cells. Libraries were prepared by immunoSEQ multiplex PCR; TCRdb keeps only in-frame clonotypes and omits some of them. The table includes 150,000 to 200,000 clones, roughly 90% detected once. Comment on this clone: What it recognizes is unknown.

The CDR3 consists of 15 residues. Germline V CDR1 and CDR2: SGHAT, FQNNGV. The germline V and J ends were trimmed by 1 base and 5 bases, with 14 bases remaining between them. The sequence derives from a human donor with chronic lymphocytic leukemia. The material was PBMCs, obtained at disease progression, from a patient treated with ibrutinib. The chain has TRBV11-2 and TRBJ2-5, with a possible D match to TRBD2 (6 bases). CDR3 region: CASSLARGGGETQYF. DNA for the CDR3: TGTGCCAGCAGCTTAGCCCGGGGAGGAGGGGAGACCCAGTACTTC. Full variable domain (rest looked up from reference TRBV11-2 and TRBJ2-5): EAGVAQSPRYKIIEKRQSVAFWCNPISGHATLYWYQQILGQGPKLLIQFQNNGVVDDSQLPKDRFSAERLKGVDSTLKIQPAKLEDSAVYLCASSLARGGGETQYFGPGTRLLVL.